The rows below give T cell receptor beta chains drawn from one sample of a study of human versus mouse CDR3 diversity and MHC coevolution. Sequencing used immunoSEQ multiplex PCR; TCRdb keeps in-frame clones, though not all of them. The sample includes more than 55,000 clones, just under 95% of them seen just once. The sample was naive CD4+ T cells from blood. All receptors derive from a person aged 60 to 70 in good health. The conserved cysteine and the conserved F or W are not part of the CDR3 here. Fields, in order: D gene, V gene, J gene, CDR3 protein. A D gene is named only where the DNA matches it firmly.

d_gene: NA
v_gene: TRBV6-5
j_gene: TRBJ1-1
CDR3aa: ASSPPGGPNTEAF

d_gene: TRBD2
v_gene: TRBV18
j_gene: TRBJ2-3
CDR3aa: ASSPGAGGTDTQY

d_gene: TRBD1
v_gene: TRBV2
j_gene: TRBJ2-5
CDR3aa: ASKPRTGGLETQY

d_gene: TRBD1
v_gene: TRBV7-9
j_gene: TRBJ2-2
CDR3aa: ASSFVFPDRGITGELF

d_gene: NA
v_gene: TRBV20-1
j_gene: TRBJ2-3
CDR3aa: SARPFGTQY

d_gene: TRBD2
v_gene: TRBV18
j_gene: TRBJ2-7
CDR3aa: ASSPQTSGISYEQY

d_gene: TRBD2
v_gene: TRBV19
j_gene: TRBJ2-1
CDR3aa: ASSLRTSGVLDEQF

d_gene: TRBD2
v_gene: TRBV7-3
j_gene: TRBJ2-5
CDR3aa: ASSSLAGADETQY

d_gene: NA
v_gene: TRBV5-1
j_gene: TRBJ2-7
CDR3aa: ASSEQTEIPTYEQY

d_gene: TRBD2
v_gene: TRBV6-6
j_gene: TRBJ2-1
CDR3aa: ASTRTSRNNEQF

d_gene: TRBD2
v_gene: TRBV29-1
j_gene: TRBJ2-1
CDR3aa: SVESGSAVEQF

d_gene: NA
v_gene: TRBV19
j_gene: TRBJ2-6
CDR3aa: ASRLDSHSDSGANVLT

d_gene: TRBD2
v_gene: TRBV5-4
j_gene: TRBJ2-3
CDR3aa: ASTPTSGRTGDTQY

d_gene: NA
v_gene: TRBV25-1
j_gene: TRBJ1-1
CDR3aa: ASTPYGNTEAF

d_gene: NA
v_gene: TRBV13
j_gene: TRBJ2-1
CDR3aa: ASSSGLGAQDEQF

d_gene: TRBD2
v_gene: TRBV18
j_gene: TRBJ2-3
CDR3aa: ASSPERLAGGHTQY

d_gene: TRBD1
v_gene: TRBV7-3
j_gene: TRBJ2-2
CDR3aa: ASRSSTGAGELF

d_gene: TRBD2
v_gene: TRBV27
j_gene: TRBJ2-3
CDR3aa: ASSFGMGGNGYSTDTQY

d_gene: NA
v_gene: TRBV11-3
j_gene: TRBJ2-1
CDR3aa: ASSLRLLEQF

d_gene: TRBD2
v_gene: TRBV15
j_gene: TRBJ2-1
CDR3aa: ATSREGLAGVSEQF

d_gene: TRBD1
v_gene: TRBV30
j_gene: TRBJ2-2
CDR3aa: AQGQGANTGELF

d_gene: TRBD2
v_gene: TRBV27
j_gene: TRBJ2-3
CDR3aa: ASSRTSGSTTDTQY

d_gene: TRBD2
v_gene: TRBV7-3
j_gene: TRBJ2-3
CDR3aa: ASSPPGGGTDTQY

d_gene: NA
v_gene: TRBV5-1
j_gene: TRBJ1-4
CDR3aa: ASSLETPHEKLF

d_gene: TRBD1
v_gene: TRBV18
j_gene: TRBJ1-5
CDR3aa: ASSPSGTGGGSQH

d_gene: TRBD2
v_gene: TRBV20-1
j_gene: TRBJ2-3
CDR3aa: SASPRGSSP

d_gene: TRBD1
v_gene: TRBV5-1
j_gene: TRBJ2-2
CDR3aa: ASRPGQGRTGELF

d_gene: TRBD1
v_gene: TRBV9
j_gene: TRBJ2-5
CDR3aa: ASSVQGEETQY

d_gene: NA
v_gene: TRBV11-2
j_gene: TRBJ1-4
CDR3aa: ASSFGRINEKLF

d_gene: TRBD1
v_gene: TRBV5-6
j_gene: TRBJ1-6
CDR3aa: ASKSFDRGTPLH

d_gene: TRBD1
v_gene: TRBV18
j_gene: TRBJ1-5
CDR3aa: ASSPGTGGVQPQH

d_gene: TRBD1
v_gene: TRBV30
j_gene: TRBJ1-5
CDR3aa: ACTSGQGNQPQH

d_gene: TRBD1
v_gene: TRBV6-5
j_gene: TRBJ2-7
CDR3aa: ASSYSTGQLYEQY

d_gene: TRBD1
v_gene: TRBV2
j_gene: TRBJ1-2
CDR3aa: ASSQGAYGYT

d_gene: NA
v_gene: TRBV19
j_gene: TRBJ1-1
CDR3aa: ASTLTVNTEAF

d_gene: NA
v_gene: TRBV2
j_gene: TRBJ1-5
CDR3aa: ASSGFREPQH

d_gene: TRBD2
v_gene: TRBV11-2
j_gene: TRBJ2-5
CDR3aa: ASSKGLAGQETQY

d_gene: TRBD2
v_gene: TRBV5-5
j_gene: TRBJ2-1
CDR3aa: ASSLAGGIYNEQF

d_gene: TRBD1
v_gene: TRBV19
j_gene: TRBJ2-3
CDR3aa: ASSIERTGSTDTQY

d_gene: TRBD1
v_gene: TRBV5-1
j_gene: TRBJ2-2
CDR3aa: ASSANGQGATGELF

d_gene: TRBD1
v_gene: TRBV6-5
j_gene: TRBJ1-3
CDR3aa: ASSYSRTGTGNTIY

d_gene: NA
v_gene: TRBV29-1
j_gene: TRBJ2-3
CDR3aa: SVGPPGGGGTDTQY

d_gene: TRBD2
v_gene: TRBV12-5
j_gene: TRBJ2-1
CDR3aa: ASGPSGVDNEQF